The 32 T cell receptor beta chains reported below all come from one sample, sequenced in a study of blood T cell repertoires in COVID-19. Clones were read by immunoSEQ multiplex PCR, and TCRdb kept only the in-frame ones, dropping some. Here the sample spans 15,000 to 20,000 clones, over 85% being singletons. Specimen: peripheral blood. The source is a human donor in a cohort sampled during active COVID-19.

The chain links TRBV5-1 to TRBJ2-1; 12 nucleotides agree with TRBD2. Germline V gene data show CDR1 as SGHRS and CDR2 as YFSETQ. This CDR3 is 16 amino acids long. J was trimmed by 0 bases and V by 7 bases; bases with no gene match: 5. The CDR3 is CASVRTSGASYNEQFF. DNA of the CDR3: TGCGCCAGCGTACGGACTAGCGGGGCCTCCTACAATGAGCAGTTCTTC.

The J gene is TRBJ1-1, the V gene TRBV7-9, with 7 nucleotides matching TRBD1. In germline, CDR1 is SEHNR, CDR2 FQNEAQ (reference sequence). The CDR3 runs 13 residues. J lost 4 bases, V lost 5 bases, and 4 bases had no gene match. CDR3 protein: CASSTQGGTEAFF. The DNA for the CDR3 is TGTGCCAGCAGCACCCAGGGGGGCACTGAAGCTTTCTTT.

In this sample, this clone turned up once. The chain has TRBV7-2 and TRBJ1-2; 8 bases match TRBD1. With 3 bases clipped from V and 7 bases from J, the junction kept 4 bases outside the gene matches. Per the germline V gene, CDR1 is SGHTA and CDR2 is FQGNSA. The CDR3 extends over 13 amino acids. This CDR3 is CASSLSGGSGYTF. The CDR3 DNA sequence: TGTGCCAGCAGCTTGTCAGGGGGCTCTGGCTACACCTTC.

DNA of the CDR3: TGTGCCAGCAGCTTAGGACTAGCGGGGTCCTACAATGAGCAGTTCTTC. Protein product: CASSLGLAGSYNEQFF. V usage is TRBV11-2 and J usage is TRBJ2-1, with 11 bases identical to TRBD2. Germline V gene data show CDR1 as SGHAT and CDR2 as FQNNGV. Trimming at V came to 1 base and at J to 1 base, leaving 0 bases not matched to a gene. The CDR3 consists of 16 residues.

In DNA, the CDR3 is TGTGCCAGCAGCGTAGGCAACAGCTTATCTGAAAAACTGTTTTTT. Translated, it gives CASSVGNSLSEKLFF. The J gene is TRBJ1-4, the V gene TRBV9; D unresolved. V lost 0 bases and J lost 7, with 13 bases in between. The germline gives CDR1 SGDLS, CDR2 YYNGEE. This CDR3 has 15 residues. The complete variable domain, with remaining parts taken from reference TRBV9 and TRBJ1-4, reads DSGVTQTPKHLITATGQRVTLRCSPRSGDLSVYWYQQSLDQGLQFLIQYYNGEERAKGNILERFSAQQFPDLHSELNLSSLELGDSALYFCASSVGNSLSEKLFFGSGTQLSVL.

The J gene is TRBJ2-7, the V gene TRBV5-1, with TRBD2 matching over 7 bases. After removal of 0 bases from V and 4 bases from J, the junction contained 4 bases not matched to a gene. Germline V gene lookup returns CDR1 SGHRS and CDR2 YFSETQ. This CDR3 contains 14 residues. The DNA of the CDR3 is TGCGCCAGCAGCTTGGGGCTAGCGGAATACGAGCAGTACTTC. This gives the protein CASSLGLAEYEQYF.

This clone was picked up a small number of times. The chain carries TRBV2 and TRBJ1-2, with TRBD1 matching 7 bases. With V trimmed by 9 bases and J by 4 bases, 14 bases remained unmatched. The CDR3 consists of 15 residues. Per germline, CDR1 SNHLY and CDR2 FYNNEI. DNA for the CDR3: TGTGCCAGTGCTGCTCCGGGACAGTGGCCCTATGGCTACACCTTC. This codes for CASAAPGQWPYGYTF.

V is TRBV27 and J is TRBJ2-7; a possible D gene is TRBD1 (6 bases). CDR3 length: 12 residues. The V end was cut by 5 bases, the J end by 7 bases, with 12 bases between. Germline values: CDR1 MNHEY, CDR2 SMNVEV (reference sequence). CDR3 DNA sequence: TGTGCCAGCAGTCCACAGGGATGGGAGCAGTACTTC. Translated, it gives CASSPQGWEQYF.

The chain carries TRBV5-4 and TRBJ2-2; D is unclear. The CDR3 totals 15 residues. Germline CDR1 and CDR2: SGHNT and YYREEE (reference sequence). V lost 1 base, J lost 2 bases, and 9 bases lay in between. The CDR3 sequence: CASSLRGVNTGELFF. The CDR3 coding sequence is TGTGCCAGCAGCTTGCGCGGAGTAAACACCGGGGAGCTGTTTTTT.

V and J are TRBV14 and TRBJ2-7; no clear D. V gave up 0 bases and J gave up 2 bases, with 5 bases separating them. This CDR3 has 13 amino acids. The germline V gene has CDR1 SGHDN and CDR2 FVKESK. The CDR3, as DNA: TGTGCCAGCAGCCAAGATCGTACCTACGAGCAGTACTTC. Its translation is CASSQDRTYEQYF.

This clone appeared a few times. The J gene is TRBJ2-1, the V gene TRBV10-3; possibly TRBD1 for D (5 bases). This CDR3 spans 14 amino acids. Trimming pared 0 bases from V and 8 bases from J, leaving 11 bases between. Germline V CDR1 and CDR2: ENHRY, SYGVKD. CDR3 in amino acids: CAISESPRVYEQFF. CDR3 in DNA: TGTGCCATCAGTGAGTCCCCCAGGGTATATGAGCAGTTCTTC.

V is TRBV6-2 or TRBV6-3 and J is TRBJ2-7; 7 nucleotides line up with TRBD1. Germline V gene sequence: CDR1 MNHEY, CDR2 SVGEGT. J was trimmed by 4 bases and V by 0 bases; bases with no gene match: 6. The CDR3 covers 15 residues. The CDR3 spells CASSYSAGTEYEQYF. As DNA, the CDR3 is TGTGCCAGCAGTTACTCGGCCGGGACAGAATACGAGCAGTACTTC.

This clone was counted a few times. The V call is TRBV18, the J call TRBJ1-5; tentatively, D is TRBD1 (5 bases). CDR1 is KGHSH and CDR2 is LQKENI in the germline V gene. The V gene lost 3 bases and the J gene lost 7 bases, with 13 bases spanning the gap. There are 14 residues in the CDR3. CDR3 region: CASSPSQGSQPQHF. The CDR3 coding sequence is TGTGCCAGCTCACCGTCGCAGGGAAGCCAGCCCCAGCATTTT. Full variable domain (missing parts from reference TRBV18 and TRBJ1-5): NAGVMQNPRHLVRRRGQEARLRCSPMKGHSHVYWYRQLPEEGLKFMVYLQKENIIDESGMPKERFSAEFPKEGPSILRIQQVVRGDSAAYFCASSPSQGSQPQHFGDGTRLSIL.

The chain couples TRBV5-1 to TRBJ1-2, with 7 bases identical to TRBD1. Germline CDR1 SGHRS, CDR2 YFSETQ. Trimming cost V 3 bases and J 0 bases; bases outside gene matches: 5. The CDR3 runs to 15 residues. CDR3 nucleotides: TGCGCCAGCAGCTCCCGACAGGGTTCTAACTATGGCTACACCTTC. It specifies CASSSRQGSNYGYTF. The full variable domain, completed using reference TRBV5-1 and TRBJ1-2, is KAGVTQTPRYLIKTRGQQVTLSCSPISGHRSVSWYQQTPGQGLQFLFEYFSETQRNKGNFPGRFSGRQFSNSRSEMNVSTLELGDSALYLCASSSRQGSNYGYTFGSGTRLTVV.

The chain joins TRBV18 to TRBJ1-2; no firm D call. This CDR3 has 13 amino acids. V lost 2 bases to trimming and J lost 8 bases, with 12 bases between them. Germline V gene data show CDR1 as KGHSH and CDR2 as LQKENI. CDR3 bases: TGTGCCAGCTCACCAGCGGGGAGTGAAGGCTACACCTTC. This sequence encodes CASSPAGSEGYTF.

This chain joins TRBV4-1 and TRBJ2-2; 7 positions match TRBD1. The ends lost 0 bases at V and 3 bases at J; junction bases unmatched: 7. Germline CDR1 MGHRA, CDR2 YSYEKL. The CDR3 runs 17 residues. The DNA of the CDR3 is TGCGCCAGCAGCCAAGATGAGGGGGCGGGTTACACCGGGGAGCTGTTTTTT. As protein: CASSQDEGAGYTGELFF.

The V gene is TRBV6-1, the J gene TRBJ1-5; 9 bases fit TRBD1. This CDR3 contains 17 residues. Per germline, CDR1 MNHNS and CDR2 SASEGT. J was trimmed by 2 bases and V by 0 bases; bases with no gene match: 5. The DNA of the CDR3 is TGTGCCAGCAGTGAAGCGTTTAGGACAGGGGGCAATCAGCCCCAGCATTTT. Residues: CASSEAFRTGGNQPQHF.

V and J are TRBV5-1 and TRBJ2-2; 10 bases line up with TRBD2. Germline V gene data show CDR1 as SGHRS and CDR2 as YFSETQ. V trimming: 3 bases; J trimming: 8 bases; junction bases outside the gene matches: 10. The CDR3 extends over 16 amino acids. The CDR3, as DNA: TGCGCCAGCAGCTCCTTAGCGGGAGGTTCATTAGGGGAGCTGTTTTTT. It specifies CASSSLAGGSLGELFF.

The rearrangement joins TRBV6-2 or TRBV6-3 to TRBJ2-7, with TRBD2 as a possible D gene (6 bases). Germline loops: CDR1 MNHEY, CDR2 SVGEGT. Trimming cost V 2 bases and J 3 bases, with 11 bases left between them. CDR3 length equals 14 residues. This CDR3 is CASSYGGGIYEQYF. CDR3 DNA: TGTGCCAGCAGTTACGGAGGCGGGATCTACGAGCAGTACTTC.

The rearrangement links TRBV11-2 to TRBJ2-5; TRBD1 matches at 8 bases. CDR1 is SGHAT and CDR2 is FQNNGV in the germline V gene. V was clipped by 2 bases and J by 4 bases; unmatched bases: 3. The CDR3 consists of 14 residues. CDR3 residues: CASSLRQGLETQYF. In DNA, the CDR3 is TGTGCCAGCAGCTTAAGACAGGGGCTAGAGACCCAGTACTTC.

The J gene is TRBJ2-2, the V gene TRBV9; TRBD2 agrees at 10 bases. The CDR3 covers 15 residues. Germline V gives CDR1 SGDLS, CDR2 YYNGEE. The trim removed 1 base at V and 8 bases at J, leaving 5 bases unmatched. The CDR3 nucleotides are TGTGCCAGCAGCGTACGGGCTAGCGGGAGTGGGGAGCTGTTTTTT. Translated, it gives CASSVRASGSGELFF.

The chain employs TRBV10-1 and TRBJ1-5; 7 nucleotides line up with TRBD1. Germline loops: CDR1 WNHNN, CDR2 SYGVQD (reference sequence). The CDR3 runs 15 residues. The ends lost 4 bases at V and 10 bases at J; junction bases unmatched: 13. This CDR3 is CASSVRGGRVTPQHF. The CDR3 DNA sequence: TGCGCCAGCAGTGTTAGAGGGGGCCGGGTGACACCCCAGCATTTT.

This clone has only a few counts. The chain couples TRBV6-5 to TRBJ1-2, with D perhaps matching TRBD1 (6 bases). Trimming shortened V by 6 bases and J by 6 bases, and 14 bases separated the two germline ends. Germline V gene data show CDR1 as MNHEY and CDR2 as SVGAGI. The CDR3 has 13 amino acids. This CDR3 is CASSNRDPNGYTF. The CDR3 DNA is TGTGCCAGCAGCAACAGGGATCCGAATGGCTACACCTTC.

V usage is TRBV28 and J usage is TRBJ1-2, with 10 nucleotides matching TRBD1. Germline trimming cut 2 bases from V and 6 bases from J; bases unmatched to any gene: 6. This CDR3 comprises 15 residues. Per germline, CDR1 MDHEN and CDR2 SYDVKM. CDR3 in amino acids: CASSLGDRGRNGYTF. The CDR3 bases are TGTGCCAGCAGTTTAGGAGACAGGGGGCGTAATGGCTACACCTTC.

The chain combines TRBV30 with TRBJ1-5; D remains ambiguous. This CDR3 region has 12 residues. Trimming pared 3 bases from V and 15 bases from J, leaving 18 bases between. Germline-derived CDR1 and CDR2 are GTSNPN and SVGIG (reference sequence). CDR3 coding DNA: TGTGCCTGGAGGCGTGTGCTAGGTCCTCTGCATTTT. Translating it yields CAWRRVLGPLHF.

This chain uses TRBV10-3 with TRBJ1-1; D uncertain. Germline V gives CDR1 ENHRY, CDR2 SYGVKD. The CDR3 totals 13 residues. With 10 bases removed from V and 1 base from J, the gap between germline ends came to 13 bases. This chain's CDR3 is CATWARGNTEAFF. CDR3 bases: TGTGCCACGTGGGCCCGGGGGAACACTGAAGCTTTCTTT.

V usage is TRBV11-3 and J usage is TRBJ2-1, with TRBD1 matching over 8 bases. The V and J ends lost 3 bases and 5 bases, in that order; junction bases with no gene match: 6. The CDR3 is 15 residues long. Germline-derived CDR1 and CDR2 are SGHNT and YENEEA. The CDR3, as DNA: TGTGCCAGCAGCTTCCGAGGACAGGGTAACAATGAGCAGTTCTTC. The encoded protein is CASSFRGQGNNEQFF.

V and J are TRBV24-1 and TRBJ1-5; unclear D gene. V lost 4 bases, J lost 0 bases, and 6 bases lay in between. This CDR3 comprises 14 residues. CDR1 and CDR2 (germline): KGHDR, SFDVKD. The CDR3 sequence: CATSELDSNQPQHF. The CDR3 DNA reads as TGTGCCACCAGTGAGTTAGATAGCAATCAGCCCCAGCATTTT.

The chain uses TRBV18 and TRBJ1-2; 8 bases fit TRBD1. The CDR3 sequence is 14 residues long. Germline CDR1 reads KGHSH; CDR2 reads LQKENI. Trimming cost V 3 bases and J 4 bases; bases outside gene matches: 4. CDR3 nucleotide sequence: TGTGCCAGCTCACCGACAGGGGATCCCTATGGCTACACCTTC. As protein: CASSPTGDPYGYTF.

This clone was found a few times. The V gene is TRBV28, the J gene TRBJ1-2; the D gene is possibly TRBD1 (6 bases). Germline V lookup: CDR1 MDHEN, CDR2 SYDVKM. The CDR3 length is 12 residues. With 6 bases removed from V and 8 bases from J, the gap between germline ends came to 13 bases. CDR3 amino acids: CASRHPGVGYTF. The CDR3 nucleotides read TGTGCCAGCAGACATCCAGGGGTGGGCTACACCTTC.

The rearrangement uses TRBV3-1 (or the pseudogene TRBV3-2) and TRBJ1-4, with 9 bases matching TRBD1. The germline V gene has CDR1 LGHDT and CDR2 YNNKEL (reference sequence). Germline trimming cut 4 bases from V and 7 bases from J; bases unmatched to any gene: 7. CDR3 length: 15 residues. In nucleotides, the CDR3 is TGTGCCAGCAGCCGCAGCGGGACAGGGTTTGAAAAACTGTTTTTT. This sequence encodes CASSRSGTGFEKLFF.

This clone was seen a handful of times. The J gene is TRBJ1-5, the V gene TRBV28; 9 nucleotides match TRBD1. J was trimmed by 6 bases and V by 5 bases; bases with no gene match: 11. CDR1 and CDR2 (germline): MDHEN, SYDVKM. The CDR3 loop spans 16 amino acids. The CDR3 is CASSPPGQGVGQPQHF. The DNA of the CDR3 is TGTGCCAGCAGTCCGCCGGGACAGGGTGTGGGTCAGCCCCAGCATTTT.